These T cell receptor beta chains were read from a single sample in a study of CD8+ T cells in alopecia areata. Here immunoSEQ multiplex PCR was the method, and the copy in TCRdb shows in-frame clones only, minus some. Among 200,000 to 250,000 clones listed, 64% were seen once. Material: CD4+ T cells sorted from blood, obtained at week 4, from a patient treated with tofacitinib. The receptors originated from a human donor with alopecia areata. CDR3s include the opening cysteine and the closing phenylalanine or tryptophan. Each record gives: D gene, J gene, clone size, V gene, CDR3 protein, CDR3 DNA. The D gene is left open where the match is weak. Clone size is shown for a subset of rows, as once, few, many or a class of expanded clone.

>NA|TRBJ1-1|many|TRBV19
CASSPAMGRMNTEAFF
TGTGCCAGTAGTCCCGCTATGGGTAGAATGAACACTGAAGCTTTCTTT
>TRBD1|TRBJ2-7|once|TRBV29-1
CSVRQGPISYEQYF
TGCAGCGTACGACAGGGCCCCATCTCCTACGAGCAGTACTTC
>TRBD1|TRBJ2-7|NA|TRBV25-1
CASRQGASYEQYF
TGTGCCAGCAGGCAGGGGGCCTCCTACGAGCAGTACTTC
>NA|TRBJ1-5|NA|TRBV7-2
CASSWVGGQPQHF
TGTGCCAGCAGCTGGGTGGGGGGCCAGCCCCAGCATTTT
>NA|TRBJ2-3|NA|TRBV30
CAWGRVGTTDTQYF
TGTGCCTGGGGAAGGGTGGGGACCACAGATACGCAGTATTTT
>NA|TRBJ1-5|NA|TRBV6-5
CASSPTGNQPQHF
TGTGCCAGCAGTCCGACCGGTAATCAGCCCCAGCATTTT
>NA|TRBJ2-6|NA|TRBV15
CATSRGFQGGANVLTF
TGTGCCACCAGCAGAGGATTCCAGGGAGGGGCCAACGTCCTGACTTTC
>TRBD2|TRBJ2-5|NA|TRBV2
CASSEERGSKETQYF
TGTGCCAGCAGTGAGGAGCGGGGTTCCAAAGAGACCCAGTACTTC
>NA|TRBJ1-1|NA|TRBV5-6
CASSLGRWTEAFF
TGTGCCAGCAGCTTGGGCAGATGGACTGAAGCTTTCTTT
>NA|TRBJ2-2|NA|TRBV6-5
CASSPLTPAELFF
TGTGCCAGCAGCCCTCTAACACCGGCGGAGCTGTTTTTT
>TRBD1|TRBJ2-4|NA|TRBV6-6
CASSSPRGAKNIQYF
TGTGCCAGCAGTTCGCCCAGGGGGGCCAAAAACATTCAGTACTTC
>NA|TRBJ1-2|NA|TRBV10-3
CAISELGQNGYTF
TGTGCCATCAGTGAGCTGGGGCAGAATGGCTACACCTTC
>NA|TRBJ1-3|once|TRBV30
CAWRGTYGNTIYF
TGTGCCTGGAGAGGGACATATGGAAACACCATATATTTT
>TRBD2|TRBJ2-5|NA|TRBV10-3
CAISEPTGGDTETQYF
TGTGCCATCAGTGAGCCTACCGGGGGGGATACTGAGACCCAGTACTTC
>TRBD2|TRBJ2-3|NA|TRBV25-1
CASRTSGGPTDTQYF
TGTGCCAGCAGGACTAGCGGGGGGCCTACAGATACGCAGTATTTT
>NA|TRBJ2-5|NA|TRBV9
CASSVGRQETQYF
TGTGCCAGCAGCGTAGGGCGGCAAGAGACCCAGTACTTC
>TRBD1|TRBJ2-5|few|TRBV10-3
CAINSDRVRGETQYF
TGTGCCATCAATTCGGACAGGGTCAGGGGAGAGACCCAGTACTTC
>NA|TRBJ2-3|NA|TRBV7-2
CASSGWGAGLSTDTQYF
TGTGCCAGCAGCGGTTGGGGGGCGGGGCTGAGCACAGATACGCAGTATTTT
>NA|TRBJ2-7|NA|TRBV30
CAWSGTGNYEQYF
TGTGCCTGGAGTGGGACGGGAAACTACGAGCAGTACTTC
>NA|TRBJ2-7|NA|TRBV10-3
CAISGDTYEQYF
TGTGCCATCAGTGGGGACACCTACGAGCAGTACTTC
>TRBD2|TRBJ2-7|NA|TRBV4-1
CASSQGGGAYFEQYF
TGCGCCAGCAGCCAAGGCGGGGGAGCTTACTTCGAGCAGTACTTC
>NA|TRBJ1-2|few|TRBV4-3
CASSPREEERYRGYTF
TGCGCCAGCAGCCCCCGGGAGGAGGAGAGATATAGAGGCTACACCTTC
>TRBD2|TRBJ2-2|NA|TRBV30
CAWRTSGTGELFF
TGTGCCTGGAGGACTAGCGGGACCGGGGAGCTGTTTTTT
>TRBD2|TRBJ2-3|few|TRBV2
CASRPGLAELSDTQYF
TGTGCCAGCCGTCCAGGACTAGCGGAACTTTCAGATACGCAGTATTTT